The source of this T cell receptor (beta chain) is a study of identical twins. Trimming removed 1 base from V and 6 bases from J, with 12 bases in between. This CDR3 region has 14 residues. Germline loops: CDR1 SEHNR, CDR2 FQNEAQ (reference sequence). Overall study results and limits: Diverse VJ usage suggested most zero-insertion clonotypes were not invariant T cells. There was more out-of-frame TCR alpha sharing in monozygotic twins than models estimated.

Comment on this clonotype: What it recognizes is unknown.

One entry per CDR3 protein, called by TCRdb with MiXCR from the 5' RACE reads. The repertoire holds under 900,000 distinct CDR3 sequences, with 18% as singletons. Separately, the same data were catalogued under a study of T cells expressing NK-cell markers. Per that study: Dominant NKG2C+ clonotypes accounted for about 1.0-8% of CD8+ T cells in a handful of donors.

What was sequenced was PBMCs. The chain carries TRBV7-9 and TRBJ1-1; D is unclear. This clonotype was sampled from a woman aged 18 to 35 in good health. In DNA form, the CDR3 reads TGTGCCAGCAGCTTAGAGGCCGTTGGGGCTGAAGCTTTCTTT. This encodes CASSLEAVGAEAFF.